Listed below are T cell receptor beta chains from one sample, sequenced in a study of T cells in Graves' hyperthyroidism and ophthalmopathy. TCRdb used MiXCR to reprocess the multiplex PCR reads, holding one entry per CDR3 protein. Among roughly 380,000 distinct CDR3 sequences listed, roughly 19% were seen once. Sequencing was done on a sample of blood. These receptor sequences come from a woman aged 18-35 years with Graves' hyperthyroidism. Each CDR3 is given with its conserved first and last residue. A D gene is named only where the DNA matches it firmly. Clone size, where shown, is once, few, many, or a class for clones that have expanded.

clone_size: many
v_call: TRBV6-1
j_call: TRBJ2-7
d_call: -
cdr3_nt: TGTGCCAGCAGGTCCACAGGGAACGAGCAGTACTTC
cdr3_aa: CASRSTGNEQYF

clone_size: many
v_call: TRBV6-5
j_call: TRBJ1-3
d_call: -
cdr3_nt: TGTGCCAGCAGTTACGGTCGCAATTACTCTGGAAACACCATATATTTT
cdr3_aa: CASSYGRNYSGNTIYF

clone_size: once
v_call: TRBV9
j_call: TRBJ2-7
d_call: TRBD1
cdr3_nt: TGTGCCAGCAGCCAGGGGGTCAGCGACTACGATCAGTACTTC
cdr3_aa: CASSQGVSDYDQYF

clone_size: few
v_call: TRBV12-3/TRBV12-4
j_call: TRBJ1-5
d_call: -
cdr3_nt: TGTGCCAGCAGTTTGGAGTGGACCCAGCATTTT
cdr3_aa: CASSLEWTQHF

clone_size: -
v_call: TRBV6-2/TRBV6-3
j_call: TRBJ1-1
d_call: TRBD1
cdr3_nt: TGTGCCAGCAGCCCAGCCGGACAGGGGGCTTTAACTGAAGCTTTCTTT
cdr3_aa: CASSPAGQGALTEAFF

clone_size: many
v_call: TRBV6-2/TRBV6-3
j_call: TRBJ2-4
d_call: -
cdr3_nt: TGTGCCAGCAGGACGACGGTGGGCGGAAACATTAAGTACTTC
cdr3_aa: CASRTTVGGNIKYF

clone_size: -
v_call: TRBV7-2
j_call: TRBJ2-7
d_call: TRBD2
cdr3_nt: TGTGCCAGCAGCTTAGTTGCTAGCGGGAACTACGAGCAGTACTTC
cdr3_aa: CASSLVASGNYEQYF

clone_size: many
v_call: TRBV7-6
j_call: TRBJ1-5
d_call: -
cdr3_nt: TGTGCCAGCAGCTCGATACGGGGGATCAGCAATCAGCCCCAGCATTTT
cdr3_aa: CASSSIRGISNQPQHF

clone_size: many
v_call: TRBV30
j_call: TRBJ1-2
d_call: TRBD1
cdr3_nt: TGTGCCTGGACCGCCTTCGACAGGGACGGCTATGGCTACACCTTC
cdr3_aa: CAWTAFDRDGYGYTF

clone_size: -
v_call: TRBV4-2
j_call: TRBJ1-5
d_call: -
cdr3_nt: TGTGCCAGCAGCCAAGACGGACAGTCCGGGGGGCCCCAGCATTTT
cdr3_aa: CASSQDGQSGGPQHF

clone_size: many
v_call: TRBV5-1
j_call: TRBJ1-1
d_call: -
cdr3_nt: TGCGCCAGCAGAGAGGGAGGCGCTGAAGCTTTCTTT
cdr3_aa: CASREGGAEAFF

clone_size: many
v_call: TRBV11-1
j_call: TRBJ1-2
d_call: TRBD1
cdr3_nt: TGTGCCAGCAGCCGGGACAGCTATGGCTACACCTTC
cdr3_aa: CASSRDSYGYTF

clone_size: many
v_call: TRBV27
j_call: TRBJ2-7
d_call: -
cdr3_nt: TGTGCCAGCAGTTTATCCGCAGGGATGCGGAACTACGAGCAGTACTTC
cdr3_aa: CASSLSAGMRNYEQYF

clone_size: few
v_call: TRBV4-2
j_call: TRBJ2-5
d_call: -
cdr3_nt: TGTGCCAGCAGCCAAGCCTATGGGGGGGAGACCCAGTACTTC
cdr3_aa: CASSQAYGGETQYF

clone_size: -
v_call: TRBV7-3
j_call: TRBJ2-7
d_call: TRBD2
cdr3_nt: TGTGCCAGCAGTTCCGGGGGGGCCATAGGGGAGCAGTACTTC
cdr3_aa: CASSSGGAIGEQYF

clone_size: -
v_call: TRBV6-1
j_call: TRBJ1-1
d_call: -
cdr3_nt: TGTGTCAGCAGTGAGGATGGGAACACTGAAGCTTTCTTT
cdr3_aa: CVSSEDGNTEAFF

clone_size: many
v_call: TRBV2
j_call: TRBJ1-5
d_call: TRBD1
cdr3_nt: TGTGCCAGCGGAGGGGACAGGGGAAGCAATCAGCCCCAGCATTTT
cdr3_aa: CASGGDRGSNQPQHF

clone_size: many
v_call: TRBV12-3/TRBV12-4
j_call: TRBJ1-1
d_call: -
cdr3_nt: TGTGCCAGCAGTCCACCGAGAAGCATGAACACTGAAGCTTTCTTT
cdr3_aa: CASSPPRSMNTEAFF

clone_size: many
v_call: TRBV4-2
j_call: TRBJ1-1
d_call: -
cdr3_nt: TGTGCCAGCAGCCCCAACAGGGATCCCACTGAAGCTTTCTTT
cdr3_aa: CASSPNRDPTEAFF

clone_size: many
v_call: TRBV20-1
j_call: TRBJ1-1
d_call: TRBD1
cdr3_nt: TGCAGTGCTAGAGTAGGGGGCGAAAACACTGAAGCTTTCTTT
cdr3_aa: CSARVGGENTEAFF

clone_size: many
v_call: TRBV5-1
j_call: TRBJ2-7
d_call: -
cdr3_nt: TGCGCCAGCAGTTTAGGAACTCGAGTGCGATTTCAGTACTTC
cdr3_aa: CASSLGTRVRFQYF

clone_size: many
v_call: TRBV30
j_call: TRBJ2-2
d_call: -
cdr3_nt: TGTGCCTGGAGTGTACTCGGAAACACCGGGGAGCTGTTTTTT
cdr3_aa: CAWSVLGNTGELFF

clone_size: -
v_call: TRBV6-1
j_call: TRBJ2-7
d_call: -
cdr3_nt: TGTGCCAGCAATACAGGAATTCCCCTCGACGAGCAGTACTTC
cdr3_aa: CASNTGIPLDEQYF

clone_size: -
v_call: TRBV24-1
j_call: TRBJ2-2
d_call: -
cdr3_nt: TGTGCCACCAGTGACCGGTGGACCGGGGAGCTGTTTTTT
cdr3_aa: CATSDRWTGELFF

clone_size: -
v_call: TRBV6-1
j_call: TRBJ2-7
d_call: -
cdr3_nt: TGTGCCAGCAGTGTCAGGGTACTCTCCTACGATCAGTACTTC
cdr3_aa: CASSVRVLSYDQYF

clone_size: many
v_call: TRBV29-1
j_call: TRBJ1-1
d_call: TRBD1
cdr3_nt: TGCAGCGTTGCCCTACGGACAGGGAACACTGAAGCTTTCTTT
cdr3_aa: CSVALRTGNTEAFF

clone_size: many
v_call: TRBV7-8
j_call: TRBJ2-7
d_call: TRBD1
cdr3_nt: TGTGCCAGCAGCCGATCCGGGACAGGGGACGAGCAGTACTTC
cdr3_aa: CASSRSGTGDEQYF

clone_size: many
v_call: TRBV7-3
j_call: TRBJ2-2
d_call: TRBD1
cdr3_nt: TGTGCCAGCAGCCGCCACGGACAGGGTAGTATCACCGGGGAGCTGTTTTTT
cdr3_aa: CASSRHGQGSITGELFF

clone_size: many
v_call: TRBV20-1
j_call: TRBJ1-5
d_call: -
cdr3_nt: TGCAGTGCTAGTGACTCCAATAGCAATCAGCCCCAGCATTTT
cdr3_aa: CSASDSNSNQPQHF

clone_size: -
v_call: TRBV4-1
j_call: TRBJ1-5
d_call: TRBD1
cdr3_nt: TGCGCCAGCAGCCAGGACGGACAGGGCGACCAGCCCCAGCATTTT
cdr3_aa: CASSQDGQGDQPQHF

clone_size: -
v_call: TRBV6-1
j_call: TRBJ1-1
d_call: -
cdr3_nt: TGTGCCAGCACCTCCGGGGGTGAAGCTTTCTTT
cdr3_aa: CASTSGGEAFF

clone_size: many
v_call: TRBV4-1
j_call: TRBJ1-1
d_call: TRBD1
cdr3_nt: TGCGCCAGCACCGATGCACCCTGGGACAGGGGGTGCACTGAAGCTTTCTTT
cdr3_aa: CASTDAPWDRGCTEAFF

clone_size: many
v_call: TRBV12-5
j_call: TRBJ1-1
d_call: TRBD1
cdr3_nt: TGTGCTAGTGGTTTGGACAGGGGCCCGAACACTGAAGCTTTCTTT
cdr3_aa: CASGLDRGPNTEAFF

clone_size: -
v_call: TRBV6-1
j_call: TRBJ1-1
d_call: -
cdr3_nt: TGTGCCAGCAGTGAAAGGCAGGGCAGGACTGAAGCTTTCTTT
cdr3_aa: CASSERQGRTEAFF

clone_size: many
v_call: TRBV11-2
j_call: TRBJ1-1
d_call: -
cdr3_nt: TGTGCCAGCAGCTTACGGGGGGATTCGGGTGCTTTCTTT
cdr3_aa: CASSLRGDSGAFF